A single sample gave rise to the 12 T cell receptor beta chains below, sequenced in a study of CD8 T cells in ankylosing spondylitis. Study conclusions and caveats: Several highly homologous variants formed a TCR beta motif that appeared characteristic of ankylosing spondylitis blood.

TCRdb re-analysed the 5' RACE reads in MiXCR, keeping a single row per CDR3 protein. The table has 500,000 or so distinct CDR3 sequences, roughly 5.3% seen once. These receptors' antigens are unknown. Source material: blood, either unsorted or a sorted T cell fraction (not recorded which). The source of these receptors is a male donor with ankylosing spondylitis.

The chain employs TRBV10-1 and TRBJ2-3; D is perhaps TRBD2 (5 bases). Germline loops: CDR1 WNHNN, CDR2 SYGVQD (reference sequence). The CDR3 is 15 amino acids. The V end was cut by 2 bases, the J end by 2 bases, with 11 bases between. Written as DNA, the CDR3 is TGCGCCAGCAGTGAGGCGGAGGCCTCCACAGATACGCAGTATTTT. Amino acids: CASSEAEASTDTQYF.

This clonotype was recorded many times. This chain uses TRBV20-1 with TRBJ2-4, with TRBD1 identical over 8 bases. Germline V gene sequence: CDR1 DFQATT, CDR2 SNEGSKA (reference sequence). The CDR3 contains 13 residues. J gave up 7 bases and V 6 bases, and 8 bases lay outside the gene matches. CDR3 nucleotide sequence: TGCAGTGCCACCAGGGGGCGTGATAACATTCAGTACTTC. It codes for CSATRGRDNIQYF.

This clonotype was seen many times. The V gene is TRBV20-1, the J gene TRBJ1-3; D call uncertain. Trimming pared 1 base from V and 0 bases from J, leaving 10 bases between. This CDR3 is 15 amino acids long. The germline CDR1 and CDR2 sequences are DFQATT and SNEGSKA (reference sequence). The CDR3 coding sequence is TGCAGTGCTAGAGCTGGCGGGGACTCTGGAAACACCATATATTTT. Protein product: CSARAGGDSGNTIYF.

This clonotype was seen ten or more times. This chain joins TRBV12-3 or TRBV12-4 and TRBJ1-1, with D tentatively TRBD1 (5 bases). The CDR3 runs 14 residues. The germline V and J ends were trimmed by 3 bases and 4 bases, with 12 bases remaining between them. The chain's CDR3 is CASSFGLGGTEAFF. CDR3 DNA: TGTGCCAGCAGTTTTGGCCTTGGGGGCACTGAAGCTTTCTTT.

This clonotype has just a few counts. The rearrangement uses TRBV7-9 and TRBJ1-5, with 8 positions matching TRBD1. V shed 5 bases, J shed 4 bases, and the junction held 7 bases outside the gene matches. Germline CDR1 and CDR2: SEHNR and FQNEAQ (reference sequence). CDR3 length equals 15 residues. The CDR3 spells CASSPGTGENQPQHF. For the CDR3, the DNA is TGTGCCAGCAGCCCCGGGACAGGTGAGAATCAGCCCCAGCATTTT.

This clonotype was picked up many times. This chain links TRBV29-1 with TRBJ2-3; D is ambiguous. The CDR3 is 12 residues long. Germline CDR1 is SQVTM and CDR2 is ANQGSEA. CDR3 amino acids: CSQRQETDTQYF. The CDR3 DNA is TGCAGTCAGAGGCAGGAAACAGATACGCAGTATTTT.

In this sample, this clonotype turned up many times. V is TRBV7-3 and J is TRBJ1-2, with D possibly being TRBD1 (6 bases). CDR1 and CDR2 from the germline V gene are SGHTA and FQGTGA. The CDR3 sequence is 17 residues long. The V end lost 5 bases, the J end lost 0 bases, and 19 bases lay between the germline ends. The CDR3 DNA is TGTGCCAGCAGCCAGCTACAGGACAGCTCTTCTAACTATGGCTACACCTTC. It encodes CASSQLQDSSSNYGYTF.

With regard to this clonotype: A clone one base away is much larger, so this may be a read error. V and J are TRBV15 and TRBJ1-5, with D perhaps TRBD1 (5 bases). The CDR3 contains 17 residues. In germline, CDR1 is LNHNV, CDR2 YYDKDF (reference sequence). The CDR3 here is CATNRYQGFAPNQPQHF. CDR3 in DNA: TGTGCCACCAACAGATACCAGGGATTCGCACCCAATCAGCCCCAGCATTTT. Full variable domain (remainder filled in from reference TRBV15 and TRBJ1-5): DAMVIQNPRYQVTQFGKPVTLSCSQTLNHNVMYWYQQKSSQAPKLLFHYYDKDFNNEADTPDNFQSRRPNTSFCFLDIRSPGLGDTAMYLCATNRYQGFAPNQPQHFGDGTRLSIL.

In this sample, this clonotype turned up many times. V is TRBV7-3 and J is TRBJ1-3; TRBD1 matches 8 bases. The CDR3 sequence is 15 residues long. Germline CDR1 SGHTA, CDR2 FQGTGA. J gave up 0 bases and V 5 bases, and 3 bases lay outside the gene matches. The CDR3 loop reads CASSPGTGSGNTIYF. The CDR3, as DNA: TGTGCCAGCAGCCCAGGGACAGGCTCTGGAAACACCATATATTTT.

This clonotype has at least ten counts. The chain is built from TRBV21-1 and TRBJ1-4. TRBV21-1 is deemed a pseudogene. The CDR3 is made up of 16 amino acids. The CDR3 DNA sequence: TGTGCCAGCAGCAATCGCAGTGGTGGGGCTAATGAAAAACTGTTTTTT. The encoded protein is CASSNRSGGANEKLFF.

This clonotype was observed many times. CDR3 region: CASSSGGLSSYEQYF. The CDR3 DNA reads as TGCGCCAGCAGCTCAGGGGGGCTTAGCTCCTACGAGCAGTACTTC. The rearrangement joins TRBV5-1 to TRBJ2-7; tentatively, D is TRBD1 (7 bases). This CDR3 comprises 15 residues. V lost 3 bases and J 0 bases, leaving 13 bases between the germline ends. The germline gives CDR1 SGHRS, CDR2 YFSETQ.

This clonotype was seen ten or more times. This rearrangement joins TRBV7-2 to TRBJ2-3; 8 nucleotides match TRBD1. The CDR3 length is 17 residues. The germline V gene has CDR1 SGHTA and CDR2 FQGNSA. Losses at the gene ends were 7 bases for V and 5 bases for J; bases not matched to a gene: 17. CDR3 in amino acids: CASNSRQGPKARDTQYF. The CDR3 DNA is TGTGCCAGCAACTCGCGACAGGGGCCTAAGGCACGAGATACGCAGTATTTT.